The 11 T cell receptor beta chains in this list originate from one sample, sequenced in a study of graft-versus-host responses after intestinal transplantation. These TCRs are of unknown antigen specificity. The protocol was immunoSEQ multiplex PCR, while the TCRdb copy is restricted to in-frame clones and leaves out a portion. The sample consists of about 120,000 clones, approximately 90% of them appearing once. The source material was unstimulated CD4+ T cells sorted from spleen or lymph node cells, sampled before intestinal transplant. The source is a human donor who received an intestinal transplant.

The chain combines TRBV13 with TRBJ2-7, with TRBD1 matching 8 bases. This CDR3 comprises 16 residues. CDR1 and CDR2 (germline): PRHDT, FYEKMQ (reference sequence). Germline trimming cut 0 bases from V and 4 bases from J; bases unmatched to any gene: 8. CDR3 sequence reads: CASSLGAGQGLYEQYF. Here the CDR3 DNA reads TGTGCCAGCAGCTTAGGGGCAGGACAGGGCTTGTACGAGCAGTACTTC.

This sequence joins TRBV9 and TRBJ1-4; 8 bases map to TRBD1. J gave up 4 bases and V 3 bases, and 2 bases lay outside the gene matches. The CDR3 sequence is 14 residues long. Germline CDR1 is SGDLS and CDR2 is YYNGEE. CDR3 sequence (DNA): TGTGCCAGCAGCGCGGGACAGGTTAATGAAAAACTGTTTTTT. Amino acid sequence: CASSAGQVNEKLFF.

V gene TRBV10-3 combines with J gene TRBJ1-2; 9 bases are a match to TRBD1. Germline V gene lookup returns CDR1 ENHRY and CDR2 SYGVKD. V lost 5 bases to trimming and J lost 3 bases; unmatched junction nucleotides: 1. This CDR3 region has 13 residues. In DNA, the CDR3 is TGTGCCATCAGTACAGGGGGCTACTATGGCTACACCTTC. It is translated as CAISTGGYYGYTF.

V gene TRBV18 combines with J gene TRBJ1-4; perhaps TRBD1 as D (5 bases). The CDR3 has 14 amino acids. Germline V gives CDR1 KGHSH, CDR2 LQKENI. The ends were cut back, 6 bases at V and 8 bases at J, with 16 bases in the middle. The CDR3 region is CASSPRREGEKLFF. CDR3 coding DNA: TGTGCCAGCTCCCCCCGGAGGGAGGGGGAAAAACTGTTTTTT. The variable domain in full, completed from reference TRBV18 and TRBJ1-4, reads NAGVMQNPRHLVRRRGQEARLRCSPMKGHSHVYWYRQLPEEGLKFMVYLQKENIIDESGMPKERFSAEFPKEGPSILRIQQVVRGDSAAYFCASSPRREGEKLFFGSGTQLSVL.

This clone was observed a single time. The V call is TRBV6-5, the J call TRBJ2-1; 8 bases align to TRBD2. From germline, CDR1 is MNHEY and CDR2 SVGAGI. The CDR3 runs to 16 residues. Germline trimming cut 3 bases from V and 7 bases from J; bases unmatched to any gene: 11. CDR3 sequence reads: CASSYTGGPARNEQFF. The CDR3 bases are TGTGCCAGCAGTTATACGGGGGGGCCAGCAAGGAATGAGCAGTTCTTC.

J is TRBJ1-1 and V is TRBV30; 8 bases agree with TRBD1. Looked up from germline, CDR1 is GTSNPN and CDR2 is SVGIG (reference sequence). After removal of 5 bases from V and 7 bases from J, the junction contained 6 bases not matched to a gene. This CDR3 has 12 residues. The CDR3 spells CAWSTGVNEAFF. The CDR3 coding sequence is TGTGCCTGGTCGACAGGGGTGAATGAAGCTTTCTTT.

The rearrangement uses TRBV5-1 and TRBJ2-3, with 11 nucleotides matching TRBD2. The CDR3 is made up of 15 amino acids. Per the germline V gene, CDR1 is SGHRS and CDR2 is YFSETQ. The J segment lost 2 bases and the V segment lost 4 bases, leaving 3 bases of the junction unmatched. The CDR3 sequence is CASSLSGRATDTQYF. CDR3 DNA: TGCGCCAGCAGCCTTAGCGGGAGGGCCACAGATACGCAGTATTTT.

The chain recombines TRBV7-6 with TRBJ1-3, with D uncertain. The CDR3 contains 16 residues. Germline CDR1 and CDR2: SGHVS and FNYEAQ. Trimming removed 1 base at V and 0 bases at J, with 10 bases between. The CDR3 DNA sequence: TGTGCCAGCAGCTTAGTCCCGGTCCTCTCTGGAAACACCATATATTTT. Its protein product is CASSLVPVLSGNTIYF.

The chain joins TRBV2 to TRBJ1-3; D unclear. Germline values: CDR1 SNHLY, CDR2 FYNNEI. V was cut by 4 bases and J by 0 bases, with 7 bases left in between. CDR3 length: 14 amino acids. In DNA form, the CDR3 reads TGTGCCAGCAGTGCTGACAACTCTGGAAACACCATATATTTT. This gives the protein CASSADNSGNTIYF.

The chain is built from TRBV12-5 and TRBJ2-3; D uncertain. The germline gives CDR1 LGHNT, CDR2 FRNRAP. The CDR3 has 16 amino acids. Trimming removed 0 bases from V and 3 bases from J, with 13 bases in between. In DNA, the CDR3 is TGTGCTAGTGGTTTGGTTTACAGTGTCGAGACAGATACGCAGTATTTT. Amino acids: CASGLVYSVETDTQYF.

The V and J genes are TRBV27 and TRBJ2-1, with 8 bases matching TRBD2. The CDR3 length is 16 residues. CDR1 is MNHEY and CDR2 is SMNVEV in the germline V gene (reference sequence). The V segment lost 6 bases and the J segment 2 bases; nucleotides outside the gene matches: 9. CDR3 loop: CASRSTGTSPYNEQFF. Written as DNA, the CDR3 is TGTGCCAGCAGGTCGACCGGGACTAGTCCCTACAATGAGCAGTTCTTC.